The T cell receptor beta chain under discussion was sequenced for a study of cytomegalovirus exposure and HLA in healthy donors. The PCR made use of 60 Vbeta and 13 Jbeta primers. The assay was immunoSEQ multiplex PCR, and TCRdb's table has in-frame clones only and misses some. Of 95,000 to 100,000 clones listed, around 83% are singletons. The specimen sequenced was PBMCs. This clonotype was sampled from a man younger than 45 in good health and CMV-seronegative.

The CDR3 coding sequence is TGTGCCTGTTGGGGGGTACCCTCCTACGAGCAGTACTTC. The encoded protein is CACWGVPSYEQYF. The chain combines TRBV30 with TRBJ2-7; maybe TRBD2 (6 bases). This CDR3 spans 13 amino acids. Trimming shortened V by 6 bases and J by 0 bases, and 12 bases separated the two germline ends. Germline assignment: CDR1 GTSNPN and CDR2 SVGIG (reference sequence).